The next 21 T cell receptor beta chains were all read from a single sample in a study of cytomegalovirus exposure and HLA in healthy donors. 13 Jbeta primers and 60 Vbeta primers were used for the PCR. Method: immunoSEQ multiplex PCR; TCRdb's copy keeps in-frame clones and lacks some. The listing records under 40,000 clones. Specimen: PBMCs. All receptors derive from a female donor in good health and CMV-seronegative.

The genes are TRBV30 and TRBJ1-2, with 7 bases fitting TRBD1. There are 14 residues in the CDR3. V lost 7 bases and J lost 2; bases outside the gene matches: 10. The germline CDR1 and CDR2 sequences are GTSNPN and SVGIG (reference sequence). This chain's CDR3 is CASRRDSPNYGYTF. In DNA, the CDR3 is TGTGCCTCACGGCGGGACAGCCCAAACTATGGCTACACCTTC.

The chain employs TRBV30 and TRBJ2-2, with 8 bases that match TRBD2. CDR3 length: 14 amino acids. CDR1 is GTSNPN and CDR2 is SVGIG in the germline V gene (reference sequence). V was clipped by 5 bases and J by 2 bases; unmatched bases: 4. In DNA, the CDR3 is TGTGCCTGGGAGCGGGGGTATAACACCGGGGAGCTGTTTTTT. The encoded protein is CAWERGYNTGELFF.

The genes are TRBV9 and TRBJ2-3; 7 bases are a match to TRBD1. The CDR3 has 14 amino acids. From germline, CDR1 is SGDLS and CDR2 YYNGEE. The J segment lost 4 bases and the V segment lost 4 bases, leaving 6 bases of the junction unmatched. The CDR3 bases are TGTGCCAGCAGCCCGTCAGGGGGAGCAGATACGCAGTATTTT. Translation: CASSPSGGADTQYF.

The chain employs TRBV6-1 and TRBJ2-5; possible D gene TRBD2, 6 bases. Trimming cost V 6 bases and J 4 bases, with 9 bases left between them. CDR3 length equals 12 residues. Germline CDR1 and CDR2: MNHNS and SASEGT. CDR3 DNA sequence: TGTGCCAGCAGGTGGAGGGTAGAGACCCAGTACTTC. As protein: CASRWRVETQYF.

This chain joins TRBV7-2 and TRBJ2-1; D gene uncertain. V lost 7 bases and J lost 6, with 7 bases in between. CDR1 and CDR2 from the germline V gene are SGHTA and FQGNSA. The CDR3 consists of 11 residues. CDR3 coding DNA: TGTGCCAGCACCGACTTCAATGAGCAGTTCTTC. Its translation: CASTDFNEQFF.

The chain links TRBV6-1 to TRBJ1-2, with a tentative D call TRBD1 (6 bases). CDR3 length: 12 residues. Between the trimmed V and J ends, which lost 5 bases and 5 bases, there was a span of 9 bases. The V gene's germline CDR1 is MNHNS and CDR2 SASEGT. As DNA, the CDR3 is TGTGCCAGCAGTAACAGGGTTTATGGCTACACCTTC. It encodes CASSNRVYGYTF.

The rearrangement joins TRBV18 to TRBJ2-2; D may be TRBD2 (5 bases). V lost 3 bases and J 0 bases, leaving 8 bases between the germline ends. Looked up from germline, CDR1 is KGHSH and CDR2 is LQKENI. This CDR3 is built from 15 residues. DNA of the CDR3: TGTGCCAGCTCACCCGGGGTGACGAACACCGGGGAGCTGTTTTTT. Translating it yields CASSPGVTNTGELFF.

The CDR3 DNA follows: TGTGCCACCAGCAGAGATCGCGGGGGCCTCACCTACGAGCAGTACTTC. Its protein product is CATSRDRGGLTYEQYF. This chain joins TRBV15 and TRBJ2-7, with D possibly matching TRBD2 (7 bases). The CDR3 totals 16 residues. CDR1 and CDR2 from the germline V gene are LNHNV and YYDKDF (reference sequence). V lost 0 bases and J 2 bases, leaving 14 bases between the germline ends. Full variable domain (missing parts from reference TRBV15 and TRBJ2-7): DAMVIQNPRYQVTQFGKPVTLSCSQTLNHNVMYWYQQKSSQAPKLLFHYYDKDFNNEADTPDNFQSRRPNTSFCFLDIRSPGLGDTAMYLCATSRDRGGLTYEQYFGPGTRLTVT.

The chain has TRBV18 and TRBJ2-5; D not certain. The CDR3 covers 13 residues. Germline loops: CDR1 KGHSH, CDR2 LQKENI. V lost 1 base and J 4 bases, leaving 7 bases between the germline ends. In DNA form, the CDR3 reads TGTGCCAGCTCACCACGTAGAACAGAGACCCAGTACTTC. Translated, it gives CASSPRRTETQYF.

The rearrangement uses TRBV30 and TRBJ2-5; D is possibly TRBD2 (6 bases). The germline CDR1 and CDR2 sequences are GTSNPN and SVGIG (reference sequence). V was clipped by 0 bases and J by 4 bases, with 15 bases between them. This CDR3 is built from 15 residues. The CDR3 sequence is CAWSVGNRGLETQYF. In nucleotides, the CDR3 is TGTGCCTGGAGTGTGGGGAACCGGGGGTTAGAGACCCAGTACTTC. Full variable domain (remainder filled in from reference TRBV30 and TRBJ2-5): SQTIHQWPATLVQPVGSPLSLECTVEGTSNPNLYWYRQAAGRGLQLLFYSVGIGQISSEVPQNLSASRPQDRQFILSSKKLLLSDSGFYLCAWSVGNRGLETQYFGPGTRLLVL.

J is TRBJ1-1 and V is TRBV6-1; the match to TRBD1 covers 7 bases. Germline trimming cut 8 bases from V and 3 bases from J; bases unmatched to any gene: 9. Germline CDR1 and CDR2: MNHNS and SASEGT. The CDR3 is made up of 14 amino acids. CDR3 bases: TGTGCCAGCTACCGATCGACAGGGTACACTGAAGCTTTCTTT. This sequence encodes CASYRSTGYTEAFF.

Concerning this clone itself: Other DNA sequences within the sample encode an identical CDR3. The J gene is TRBJ1-2, the V gene TRBV2; a possible D gene is TRBD1 (5 bases). Germline CDR1 is SNHLY and CDR2 is FYNNEI. V was clipped by 6 bases and J by 1 base, with 6 bases between them. The CDR3 runs 12 residues. The CDR3 loop reads CASSDSNYGYTF. The CDR3 region has the DNA TGTGCCAGCAGCGACAGTAACTATGGCTACACCTTC.

The genes are TRBV5-5 and TRBJ1-3; D is possibly TRBD1 (6 bases). Germline V gene sequence: CDR1 SGHKS, CDR2 YYEKEE (reference sequence). This CDR3 comprises 16 residues. Trimming took 4 bases from V and 2 from J, leaving 16 bases between them. CDR3 sequence (DNA): TGTGCCAGCAGCCTCAGCTTCAGGGGAGCTGGAAACACCATATATTTT. It is translated as CASSLSFRGAGNTIYF.

The chain carries TRBV2 and TRBJ2-1; 8 bases agree with TRBD2. The CDR3 spans 14 residues. V lost 7 bases, J lost 6 bases, and 8 bases stayed unmatched. The germline V gene has CDR1 SNHLY and CDR2 FYNNEI. The CDR3, as DNA: TGTGCCAGCAACGTAGCGGGGATGGGCAATGAGCAGTTCTTC. Protein sequence: CASNVAGMGNEQFF.

The chain is built from TRBV6-4 and TRBJ1-2, with TRBD1 identical over 10 bases. CDR1 and CDR2 from the germline V gene are MRHNA and SNTAGT. V lost 3 bases and J lost 7; bases outside the gene matches: 11. The CDR3 sequence is 16 residues long. CDR3 sequence (DNA): TGTGCCAGCAGTGAGTCGCCGGGACAGGGGACGGGTGGCTACACCTTC. Amino acid sequence: CASSESPGQGTGGYTF.

The rearrangement uses TRBV2 and TRBJ2-2; 7 positions agree with TRBD2. The CDR3 has 16 amino acids. The germline V gene encodes CDR1 SNHLY and CDR2 FYNNEI. The V and J ends lost 3 bases and 3 bases, in that order; junction bases with no gene match: 7. DNA for the CDR3: TGTGCCAGCAGTGACCGGGGGGTTACCTACACCGGGGAGCTGTTTTTT. Encoded protein: CASSDRGVTYTGELFF.

The chain employs TRBV9 and TRBJ1-3, with D maybe TRBD1 (5 bases). Trimming stripped 3 bases from V and 2 bases from J, with 12 bases between. CDR1 is SGDLS and CDR2 is YYNGEE in the germline V gene. There are 15 residues in the CDR3. The chain's CDR3 is CASSAVGGAGNTIYF. The CDR3 nucleotides are TGTGCCAGCAGCGCCGTGGGGGGAGCTGGAAACACCATATATTTT.

The V gene is TRBV25-1, the J gene TRBJ1-2, with a weak D call TRBD1 (5 bases). CDR1 and CDR2 (germline): MGHDK, SYGVNS. This CDR3 has 13 amino acids. V dropped 6 bases and J dropped 4 bases, with 12 bases sitting between them. The CDR3, as DNA: TGTGCCAGCAGCCAGGGATATACCTATGGCTACACCTTC. Amino acid sequence: CASSQGYTYGYTF.

The chain uses TRBV12-5 and TRBJ1-5, with 10 bases aligning to TRBD1. Germline CDR1 LGHNT, CDR2 FRNRAP. V dropped 5 bases and J dropped 5; count of bases not matched to a gene: 3. The CDR3 sequence is 14 residues long. The DNA of the CDR3 is TGTGCTAGTGGTCCCGGACAGGGGGATCAGCCCCAGCATTTT. It codes for CASGPGQGDQPQHF.

The chain carries TRBV6-6 and TRBJ1-4, with D hard to call. V dropped 2 bases and J dropped 4 bases, with 8 bases sitting between them. Per the germline V gene, CDR1 is MNHNY and CDR2 is SVGAGI (reference sequence). This CDR3 contains 14 residues. The CDR3 nucleotides read TGTGCCAGCAGTTACAGGGAGAATAATGAAAAACTGTTTTTT. Encoded protein: CASSYRENNEKLFF.

The rearrangement joins TRBV5-3 to TRBJ1-5; perhaps TRBD1 as D (5 bases). TRBV5-3 carries the ORF label, with uncertain function. The V and J ends lost 0 bases and 1 base respectively, with 8 bases between them. The CDR3 is 15 residues long. CDR3 bases: TGTGCCAGAAGCTTGGCGGGACTAAGCAATCAGCCCCAGCATTTT. Residues: CARSLAGLSNQPQHF.